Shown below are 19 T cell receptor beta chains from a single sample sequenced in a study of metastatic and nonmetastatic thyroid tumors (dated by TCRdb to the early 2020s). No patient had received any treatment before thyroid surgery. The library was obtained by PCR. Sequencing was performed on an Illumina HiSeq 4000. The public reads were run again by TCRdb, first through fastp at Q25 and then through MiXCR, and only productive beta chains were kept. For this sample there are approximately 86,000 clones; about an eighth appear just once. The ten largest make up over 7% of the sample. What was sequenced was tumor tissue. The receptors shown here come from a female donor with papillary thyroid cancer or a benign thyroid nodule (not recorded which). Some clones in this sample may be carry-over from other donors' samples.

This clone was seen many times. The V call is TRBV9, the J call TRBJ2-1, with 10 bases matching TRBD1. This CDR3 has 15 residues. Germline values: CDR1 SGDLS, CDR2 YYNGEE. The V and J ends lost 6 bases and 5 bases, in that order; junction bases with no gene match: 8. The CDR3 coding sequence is TGTGCCAGCACCGCGACGGGACAGGGGAACAATGAGCAGTTCTTC. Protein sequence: CASTATGQGNNEQFF.

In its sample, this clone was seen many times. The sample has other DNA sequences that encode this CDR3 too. The CDR3 DNA sequence: TGTGCCAGTAGTATCCGGACAGGGACGACATATGGCTACACCTTC. This gives the protein CASSIRTGTTYGYTF. The rearrangement joins TRBV19 to TRBJ1-2; 8 bases match TRBD1. There are 15 residues in the CDR3. Germline values: CDR1 LNHDA, CDR2 SQIVND (reference sequence). Trimming cost V 3 bases and J 5 bases; bases outside gene matches: 8.

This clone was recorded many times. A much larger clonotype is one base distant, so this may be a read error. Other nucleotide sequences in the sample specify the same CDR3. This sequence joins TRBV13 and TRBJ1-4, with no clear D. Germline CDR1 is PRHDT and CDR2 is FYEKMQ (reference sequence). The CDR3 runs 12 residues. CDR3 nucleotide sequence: TGTGCCAGCAGCTTGTTTGGCGAAAAACTATTTTTT. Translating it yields CASSLFGEKLFF.

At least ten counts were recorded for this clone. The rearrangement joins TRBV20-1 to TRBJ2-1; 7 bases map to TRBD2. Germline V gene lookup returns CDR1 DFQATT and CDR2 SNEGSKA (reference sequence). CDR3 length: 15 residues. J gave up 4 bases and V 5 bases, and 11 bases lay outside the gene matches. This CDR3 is CSAFQAGASYNEQFF. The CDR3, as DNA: TGCAGTGCTTTCCAGGCGGGAGCTTCATACAATGAGCAGTTCTTC.

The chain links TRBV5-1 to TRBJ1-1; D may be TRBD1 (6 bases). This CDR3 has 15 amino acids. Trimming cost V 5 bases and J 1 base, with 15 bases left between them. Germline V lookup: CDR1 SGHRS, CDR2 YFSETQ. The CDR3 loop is CASRASGQRNTEAFF. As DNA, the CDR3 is TGCGCCAGCAGGGCGTCGGGACAACGGAACACTGAAGCTTTCTTT.

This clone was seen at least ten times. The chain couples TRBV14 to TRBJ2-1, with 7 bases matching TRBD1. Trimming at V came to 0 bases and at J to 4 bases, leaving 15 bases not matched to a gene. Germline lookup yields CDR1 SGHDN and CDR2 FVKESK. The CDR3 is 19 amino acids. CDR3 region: CASSQDRLIKGALYNEQFF. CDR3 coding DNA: TGTGCCAGCAGCCAAGATAGGTTAATTAAGGGGGCTTTATACAATGAGCAGTTCTTC.

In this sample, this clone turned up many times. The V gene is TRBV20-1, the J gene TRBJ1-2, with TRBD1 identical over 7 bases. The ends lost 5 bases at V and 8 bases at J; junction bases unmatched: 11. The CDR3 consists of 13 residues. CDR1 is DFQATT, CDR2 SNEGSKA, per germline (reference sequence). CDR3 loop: CSAVFPDRDGYTF. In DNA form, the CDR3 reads TGCAGTGCTGTGTTCCCTGACAGGGACGGCTACACCTTC.

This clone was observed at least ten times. The CDR3 nucleotides read TGTGCCAGCAGTGAATGGACAGGAAGTGAAGCTTTCTTT. Translating it yields CASSEWTGSEAFF. The rearrangement uses TRBV6-1 and TRBJ1-1, with 7 nucleotides matching TRBD1. V was pared by 2 bases and J by 7 bases, with 4 bases of the junction left unmatched. The CDR3 has 13 residues. Germline V CDR1 and CDR2: MNHNS, SASEGT.

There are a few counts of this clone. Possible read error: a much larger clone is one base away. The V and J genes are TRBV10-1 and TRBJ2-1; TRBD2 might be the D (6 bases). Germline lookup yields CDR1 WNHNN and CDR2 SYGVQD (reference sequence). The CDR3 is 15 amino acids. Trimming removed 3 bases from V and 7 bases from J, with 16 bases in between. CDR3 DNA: TGCGCCAGCAGTGAAAGCTGGAGGGCGAAAAATGAGCAGTTCTTC. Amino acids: CASSESWRAKNEQFF.

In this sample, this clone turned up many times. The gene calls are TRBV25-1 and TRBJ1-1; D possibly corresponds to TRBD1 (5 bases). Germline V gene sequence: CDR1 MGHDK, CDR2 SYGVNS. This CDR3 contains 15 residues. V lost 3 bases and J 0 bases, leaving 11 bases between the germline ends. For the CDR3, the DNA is TGTGCCAGCAGTGAGGGGGGGTTGATGAACACTGAAGCTTTCTTT. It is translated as CASSEGGLMNTEAFF.

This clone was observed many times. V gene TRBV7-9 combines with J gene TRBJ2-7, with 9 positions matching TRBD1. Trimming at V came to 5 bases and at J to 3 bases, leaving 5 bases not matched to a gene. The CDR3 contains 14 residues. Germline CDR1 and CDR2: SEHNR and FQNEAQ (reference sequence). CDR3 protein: CASSPRDRVYEQYF. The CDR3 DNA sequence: TGTGCCAGCAGCCCGCGGGACAGGGTCTACGAGCAGTACTTC.

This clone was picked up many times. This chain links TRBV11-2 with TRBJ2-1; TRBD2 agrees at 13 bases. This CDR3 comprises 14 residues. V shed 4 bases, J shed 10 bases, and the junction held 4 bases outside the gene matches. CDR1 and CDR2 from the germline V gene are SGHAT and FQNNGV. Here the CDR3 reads CASSYWTSGGEQFF. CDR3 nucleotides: TGTGCCAGCAGCTACTGGACTAGCGGGGGCGAGCAGTTCTTC.

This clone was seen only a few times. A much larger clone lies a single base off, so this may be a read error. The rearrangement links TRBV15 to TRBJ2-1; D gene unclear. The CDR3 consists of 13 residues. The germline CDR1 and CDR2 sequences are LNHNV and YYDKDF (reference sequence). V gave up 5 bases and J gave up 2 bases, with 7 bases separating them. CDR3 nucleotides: TGTGCCACCAGCCGAGTAACCTACAATGAGCAGTTCTTC. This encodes CATSRVTYNEQFF.

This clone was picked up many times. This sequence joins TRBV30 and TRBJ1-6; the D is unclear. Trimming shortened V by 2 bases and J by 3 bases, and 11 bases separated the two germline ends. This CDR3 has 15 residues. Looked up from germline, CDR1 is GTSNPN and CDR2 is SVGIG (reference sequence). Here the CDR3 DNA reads TGTGCCTGGAGTTTCGACATCGTCTATAATTCACCCCTCCACTTT. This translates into CAWSFDIVYNSPLHF.

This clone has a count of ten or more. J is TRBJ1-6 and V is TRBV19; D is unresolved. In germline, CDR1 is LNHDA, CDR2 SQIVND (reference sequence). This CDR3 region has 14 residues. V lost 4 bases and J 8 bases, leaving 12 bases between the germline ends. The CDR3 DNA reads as TGTGCCAGTAGTACCGGCATATTTGATTCACCCCTCCACTTT. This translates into CASSTGIFDSPLHF. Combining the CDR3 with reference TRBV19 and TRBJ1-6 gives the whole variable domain DGGITQSPKYLFRKEGQNVTLSCEQNLNHDAMYWYRQDPGQGLRLIYYSQIVNDFQKGDIAEGYSVSREKKESFPLTVTSAQKNPTAFYLCASSTGIFDSPLHFGNGTRLTVT.

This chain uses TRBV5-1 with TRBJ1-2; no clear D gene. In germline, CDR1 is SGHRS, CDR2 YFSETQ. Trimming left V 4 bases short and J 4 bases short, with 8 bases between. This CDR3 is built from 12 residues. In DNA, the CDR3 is TGCGCCAGCAGCGGCACCTTCTATGGCTACACCTTC. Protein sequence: CASSGTFYGYTF.

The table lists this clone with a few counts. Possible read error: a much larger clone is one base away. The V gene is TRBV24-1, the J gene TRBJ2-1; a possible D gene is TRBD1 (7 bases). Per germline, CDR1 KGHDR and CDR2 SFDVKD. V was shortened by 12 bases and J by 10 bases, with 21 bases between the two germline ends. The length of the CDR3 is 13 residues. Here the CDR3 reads CAAGQWDLLEQFF. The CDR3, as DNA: TGTGCCGCGGGACAGTGGGACCTCCTCGAGCAGTTCTTC.

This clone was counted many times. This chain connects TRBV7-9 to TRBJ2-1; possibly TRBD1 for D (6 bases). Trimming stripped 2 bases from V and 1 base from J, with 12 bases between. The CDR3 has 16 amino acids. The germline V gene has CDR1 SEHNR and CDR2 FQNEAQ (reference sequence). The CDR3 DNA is TGTGCCAGCAGCTTAAGGGGGTTGAAGTCCTACAATGAGCAGTTCTTC. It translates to CASSLRGLKSYNEQFF.

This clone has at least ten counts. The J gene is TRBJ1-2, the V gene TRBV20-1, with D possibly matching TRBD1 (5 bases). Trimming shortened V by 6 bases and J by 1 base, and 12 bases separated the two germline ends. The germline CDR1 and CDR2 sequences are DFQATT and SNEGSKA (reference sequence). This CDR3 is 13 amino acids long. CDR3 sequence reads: CSAYSGNNYGYTF. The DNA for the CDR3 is TGCAGTGCATACTCAGGGAATAACTATGGCTACACCTTC.